This record covers a single T cell receptor (beta chain). There is no known antigen for this receptor. Base qualities are not recorded, but no much larger clone differs from it by a single base. TCRbeta CDR3 regions were amplified from genomic DNA using the immunoSEQ Assay, a bias-controlled multiplex PCR. For the original study's pipeline: Within the assay, amplification of reference gene primers was used to estimate how many nucleated cells each sample contained. To quantify the absolute abundance of each unique TCRbeta CDR3 rearrangement, sequence reads were collapsed and filtered. For each sample, productive Simpson clonality was calculated as the square root of Simpson's diversity index across productive rearrangements. The clones in this table, taken by TCRdb from immuneACCESS, are in-frame only. Not every clone is retained; where verified, under half of the shortfall comes from an unresolved V gene, and the cause of the rest is unknown. The V and J calls and clone size come from that table; D and trimming were worked out from the DNA. This sample gives 390,000 or so clones in total; approximately 90% of them show up just once. The leading ten clones occupy 10% of the sample.

The record originates from a study of blood T cell repertoires in COVID-19 (dated by TCRdb to between 2020 and 2021). With respect to the entire study: Samples covering the acute and convalescent phases of COVID-19 were provided by collaborators in the United States, Italy and Spain. The material from the prospective study consisted of cDNA or gDNA derived from T cells, B-cell-depleted T cells, or PBMCs. Deeply sampled blood TCRbeta repertoires from subjects exposed to, actively infected with, or recovered from COVID-19 were included in the dataset. The repertoires were released in a freely available public database intended as a resource for research on the immune response to SARS-CoV-2. Samples came from the ongoing ImmuneRACE study (first 160 participants) plus 1,254 subjects from 6 global collaborators. A de-identified subject ID, COVID-19 status, age in years and sex were almost always included in the sample metadata. Where available, HLA class I and class II types were taken from metadata supplied by the sample provider and were not determined by assay-based typing.

In the prospective study, participants were about 18 to 89 years old, resided in approximately 25 geographic areas of the United States, and were enrolled through a virtual design. In the prospective study, cohorts were assigned on the basis of participant-reported clinical history obtained from a screening survey and a study questionnaire. Recovered participants in ImmuneRACE Cohort 3 were defined by two consecutive negative NP/OP PCR tests, clearance by a healthcare professional, or resolution of symptoms. In the prospective study, whole blood, serum and a nasopharyngeal or oropharyngeal swab were collected from each participant by mobile phlebotomists. Additional blood draws and questionnaires over an approximately two-month period could optionally be provided by prospective study participants. Blood samples from the prospective study were shipped frozen or at room temperature prior to DNA extraction.

Broad study findings and their caveats: How much clinical and demographic metadata was included differed by source and by participant, and the metadata was provided uncurated.

CDR1 and CDR2, per the germline V gene (reference sequence), are GTSNPN and SVGIG. Counted from cysteine to phenylalanine, this CDR3 has 17 amino acids. The only DNA kept is the CDR3, 51 bases in frame from the first base. V has 0 bases trimmed and J has 5 bases trimmed; junction bases matching no gene number 12. Sequenced sample: PBMCs or T cells enriched from blood (not recorded which). The sequence was collected from a woman between 45 and 65 years old who had recovered from COVID-19. This chain is built from TRBV30 and TRBJ2-2; the junction holds 7 bases that match TRBD1. The CDR3 has the sequence CAWSVRSGGIGTGELFF. The nucleotide sequence is TGTGCCTGGAGTGTACGCTCAGGGGGAATTGGGACCGGGGAGCTGTTTTTT.